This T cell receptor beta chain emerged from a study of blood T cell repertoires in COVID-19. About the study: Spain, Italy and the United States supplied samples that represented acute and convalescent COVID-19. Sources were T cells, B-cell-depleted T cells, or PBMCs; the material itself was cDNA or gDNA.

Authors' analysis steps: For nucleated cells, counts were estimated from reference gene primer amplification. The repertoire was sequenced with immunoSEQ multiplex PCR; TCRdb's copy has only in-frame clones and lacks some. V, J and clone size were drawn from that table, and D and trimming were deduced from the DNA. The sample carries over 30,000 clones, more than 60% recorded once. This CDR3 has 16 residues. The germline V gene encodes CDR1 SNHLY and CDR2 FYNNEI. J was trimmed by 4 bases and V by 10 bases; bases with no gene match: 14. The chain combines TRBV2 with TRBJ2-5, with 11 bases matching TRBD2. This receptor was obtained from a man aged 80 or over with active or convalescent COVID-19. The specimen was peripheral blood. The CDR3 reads CATKLAGVGGAETQYF. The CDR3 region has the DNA TGTGCCACCAAACTAGCGGGAGTTGGTGGGGCAGAGACCCAGTACTTC.